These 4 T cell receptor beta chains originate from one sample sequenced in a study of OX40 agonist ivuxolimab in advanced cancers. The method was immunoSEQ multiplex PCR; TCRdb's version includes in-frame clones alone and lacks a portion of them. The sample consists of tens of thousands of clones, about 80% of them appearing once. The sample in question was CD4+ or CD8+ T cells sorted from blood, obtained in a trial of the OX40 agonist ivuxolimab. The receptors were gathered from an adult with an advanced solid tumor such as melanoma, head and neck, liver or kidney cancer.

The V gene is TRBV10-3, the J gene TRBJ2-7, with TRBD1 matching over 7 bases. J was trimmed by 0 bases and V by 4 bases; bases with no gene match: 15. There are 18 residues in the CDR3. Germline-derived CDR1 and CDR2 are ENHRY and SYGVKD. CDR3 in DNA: TGTGCCATCAGTGGAGGTAGACAGGGAATGGGGAGCTCCTACGAGCAGTACTTC. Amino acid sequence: CAISGGRQGMGSSYEQYF.

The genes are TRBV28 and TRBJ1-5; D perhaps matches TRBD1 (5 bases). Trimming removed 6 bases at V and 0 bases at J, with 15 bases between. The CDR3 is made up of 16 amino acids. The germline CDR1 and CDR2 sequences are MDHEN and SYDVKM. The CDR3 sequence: CASRRWGTYSNQPQHF. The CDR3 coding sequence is TGTGCCAGCAGGCGCTGGGGCACCTATAGCAATCAGCCCCAGCATTTT.

The CDR3 is CASSVFDRAEQYF. CDR3 coding DNA: TGTGCCAGCAGCGTCTTCGACAGGGCCGAGCAGTACTTC. The chain is built from TRBV9 and TRBJ2-7; TRBD1 aligns across 7 bases. Unmatched junction bases numbered 5, after V lost 2 bases and J lost 6 bases. Per the germline V gene, CDR1 is SGDLS and CDR2 is YYNGEE. CDR3 size: 13 residues.

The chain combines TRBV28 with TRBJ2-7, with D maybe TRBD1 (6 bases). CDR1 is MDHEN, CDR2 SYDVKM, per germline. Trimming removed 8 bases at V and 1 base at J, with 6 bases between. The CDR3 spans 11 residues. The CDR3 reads CASGQSYEQYF. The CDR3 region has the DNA TGTGCCAGCGGACAGTCCTACGAGCAGTACTTC.